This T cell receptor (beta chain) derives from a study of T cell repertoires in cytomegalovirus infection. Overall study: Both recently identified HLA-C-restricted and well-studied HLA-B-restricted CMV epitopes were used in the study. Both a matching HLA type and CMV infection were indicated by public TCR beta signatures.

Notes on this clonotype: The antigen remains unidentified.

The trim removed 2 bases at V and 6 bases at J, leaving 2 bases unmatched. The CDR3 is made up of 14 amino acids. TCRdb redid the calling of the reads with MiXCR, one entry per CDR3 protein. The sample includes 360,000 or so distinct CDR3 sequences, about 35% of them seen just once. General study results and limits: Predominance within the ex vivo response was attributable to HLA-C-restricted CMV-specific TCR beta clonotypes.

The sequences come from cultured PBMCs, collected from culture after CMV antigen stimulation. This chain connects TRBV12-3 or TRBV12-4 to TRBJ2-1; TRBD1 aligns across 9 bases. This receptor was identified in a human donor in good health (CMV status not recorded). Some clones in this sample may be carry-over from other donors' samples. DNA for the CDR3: TGTGCCAGCAGTTTATGGGACAGGGTCAATGAGCAGTTCTTC. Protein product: CASSLWDRVNEQFF.